A single sample is the source of the 21 T cell receptor beta chains below, sequenced in a study of blood T cells in healthy people across ages (dated by TCRdb to 2013 to 2016). The library was produced with 5' RACE. The instrument given in TCRdb is Illumina HiSeq 2500. The second PCR ran for roughly 7 to 11 cycles and used a J-beta primer mix along with a sample-barcoded 5' primer. The raw public reads went through TCRdb reprocessing: fastp at Q25, MiXCR clone calling, in-frame beta chains kept. Every entry covers one CDR3 protein and lists the most common genes and DNA from its rows. Within this sample are almost 1 million distinct CDR3 sequences, with roughly 47% of them counted one time only. The top ten clonotypes cover 20% to 25% of the sample. Sequenced sample: blood. The receptors stem from a woman aged 60-75 years in good health.

The chain uses TRBV5-6 and TRBJ2-7; TRBD2 matches 7 bases. The CDR3 spans 15 residues. V lost 3 bases to trimming and J lost 0 bases; unmatched junction nucleotides: 6. Germline V gene lookup returns CDR1 SGHDT and CDR2 YYEEEE. CDR3 sequence reads: CASSSLPSGSYEQYF. The CDR3 nucleotides are TGTGCCAGCAGCTCGCTCCCTAGCGGCTCCTACGAGCAGTACTTC.

The chain is built from TRBV28 and TRBJ2-7; D is possibly TRBD2 (6 bases). The last part of the DNA fits TRBJ2-4 better; the J call may be wrong. From germline, CDR1 is MDHEN and CDR2 SYDVKM. The CDR3 sequence is 14 residues long. DNA of the CDR3: TGTGCCAGCAGTTTTCGGGAGGCCAAAAACATTCAGTACTTC. This codes for CASSFREAKNIQYF.

This clonotype came up a few times. The chain is built from TRBV28 and TRBJ2-7; D is unresolved. Trimming cost V 8 bases and J 4 bases, with 21 bases left between them. This CDR3 is 15 amino acids long. From germline, CDR1 is MDHEN and CDR2 SYDVKM. The CDR3 nucleotides are TGTGCCAGCGAATCCGGGCAGGCCTGGGAATACGAGCAGTACTTC. Translating it yields CASESGQAWEYEQYF.

V and J are TRBV4-1 and TRBJ2-7; perhaps TRBD2 as D (5 bases). There are 18 residues in the CDR3. From germline, CDR1 is MGHRA and CDR2 YSYEKL. V dropped 1 base and J dropped 3 bases, with 22 bases sitting between them. CDR3 region: CASSQGIAVGRMNYEQYF. For the CDR3, the DNA is TGCGCCAGCAGCCAAGGGATCGCGGTTGGGAGAATGAACTACGAGCAGTACTTC.

This clonotype showed up just a few times. This chain links TRBV13 with TRBJ2-7, with 10 bases lining up with TRBD2. Germline V gene sequence: CDR1 PRHDT, CDR2 FYEKMQ (reference sequence). The CDR3 consists of 16 residues. V shed 8 bases and J 3 bases; nucleotides not matched to a gene: 13. The DNA for the CDR3 is TGTGCCAGCTCGAGCGGGAGGGCCGGGCCACACTACGAGCAGTACTTC. Translated, it gives CASSSGRAGPHYEQYF.

This clonotype was detected a few times. V and J are TRBV20-1 and TRBJ2-7; D is unclear. The ends were cut back, 6 bases at V and 4 bases at J, with 13 bases in the middle. The CDR3 extends over 12 amino acids. Germline lookup yields CDR1 DFQATT and CDR2 SNEGSKA (reference sequence). In DNA, the CDR3 is TGCAGTGCGAGTGTAGGTCGGTACGAGCAGTACTTC. Translated: CSASVGRYEQYF.

This rearrangement joins TRBV9 to TRBJ2-4, with 8 bases identical to TRBD1. The CDR3 sequence is 14 residues long. Trimming took 3 bases from V and 6 from J; bases not matched to a gene: 5. CDR1 SGDLS and CDR2 YYNGEE come from the germline V gene. Written as DNA, the CDR3 is TGTGCCAGCAGCGGTCCCGACAGGGGAAACATTCAGTACTTC. This codes for CASSGPDRGNIQYF.

The rearrangement links TRBV28 to TRBJ1-2; TRBD1 aligns across 7 bases. Germline CDR1 MDHEN, CDR2 SYDVKM. The length of the CDR3 is 13 residues. Trimming took 6 bases from V and 6 from J; bases not matched to a gene: 7. CDR3 protein: CASRIDRVDGYTF. In DNA form, the CDR3 reads TGTGCCAGCAGAATAGACAGGGTTGATGGCTACACCTTC.

A few counts support this clonotype. The gene calls are TRBV10-3 and TRBJ1-2, with D unresolved. The germline CDR1 and CDR2 sequences are ENHRY and SYGVKD. This CDR3 is built from 11 residues. Trimming left V 3 bases short and J 8 bases short, with 7 bases between. CDR3 loop: CAISEPSGYTF. CDR3 nucleotides: TGTGCCATCAGTGAACCATCGGGCTACACCTTC.

V and J are TRBV4-2 and TRBJ2-3; a weak D match, TRBD2 (6 bases). Trimming left V 1 base short and J 4 bases short, with 18 bases between. The CDR3 is made up of 17 amino acids. Germline CDR1 is LGHNA and CDR2 is YNFKEQ. CDR3 sequence: CASSQVGPGVRADTQYF. The CDR3 DNA reads as TGTGCCAGCAGCCAAGTTGGCCCGGGAGTACGCGCAGATACGCAGTATTTT.

The chain is built from TRBV10-3 and TRBJ1-2, with 7 bases fitting TRBD1. This CDR3 is 13 amino acids long. Germline values: CDR1 ENHRY, CDR2 SYGVKD. The CDR3 loop is CATQGEGAHGYTF. The CDR3 bases are TGTGCGACCCAGGGGGAGGGGGCTCATGGCTACACCTTC.

The chain carries TRBV2 and TRBJ2-7, with TRBD1 matching over 12 bases. The CDR3 extends over 16 amino acids. Germline V lookup: CDR1 SNHLY, CDR2 FYNNEI. Unmatched junction bases numbered 14, after V lost 6 bases and J lost 8 bases. CDR3 DNA: TGTGCCAGCAGGGAATTACCCGGGACAGGGGGCAACAAGCAGTACTTC. Its translation is CASRELPGTGGNKQYF.

This clonotype was recorded a few times. The chain combines TRBV6-2 or TRBV6-3 with TRBJ2-4; 13 bases agree with TRBD2. The J call may be mistaken, given a closer DNA end match to TRBJ2-7. From germline, CDR1 is MNHEY and CDR2 SVGEGT. The CDR3 loop spans 15 amino acids. DNA of the CDR3: TGTGCCAGCAGTGCACTAGCGGGAGGGCCCTACGAGCAGTACTTC. It yields the protein CASSALAGGPYEQYF.

V usage is TRBV28 and J usage is TRBJ2-5, with a tentative D call TRBD2 (7 bases). Trimming left V 6 bases short and J 5 bases short, with 16 bases between. This CDR3 is built from 14 residues. Germline assignment: CDR1 MDHEN and CDR2 SYDVKM. CDR3 sequence: CASSKGGATETQYF. The CDR3 DNA is TGTGCCAGCAGCAAAGGGGGGGCTACGGAGACCCAGTACTTC.

The chain employs TRBV7-3 and TRBJ2-1, with a tentative D call TRBD2 (6 bases). The J call may be incorrect, as the DNA end agrees better with TRBJ2-7. In germline, CDR1 is SGHTA, CDR2 FQGTGA. The length of the CDR3 is 15 residues. CDR3 DNA: TGTGCCAGCAGCTTAGAGGCGGGAACATACAATGAGCAGTACTTC. Protein: CASSLEAGTYNEQYF.

The V gene is TRBV6-5, the J gene TRBJ2-7; D is perhaps TRBD1 (6 bases). V was clipped by 0 bases and J by 0 bases, with 18 bases between them. The CDR3 has 18 amino acids. From germline, CDR1 is MNHEY and CDR2 SVGAGI. The CDR3 protein is CASSYSLRPDSNSYEQYF. CDR3 nucleotide sequence: TGTGCCAGCAGTTACTCACTCCGCCCGGACAGCAACTCCTACGAGCAGTACTTC.

The chain joins TRBV12-3 or TRBV12-4 to TRBJ2-7, with TRBD2 matching 8 bases. Trimming removed 6 bases from V and 3 bases from J; junction bases left unmatched: 16. The length of the CDR3 is 17 residues. The CDR3 coding sequence is TGTGCCAGCAGCCCGAGGGCAGCGGGAGTAACTTTCTACGAGCAGTACTTC. Its protein is CASSPRAAGVTFYEQYF.

The chain couples TRBV5-1 to TRBJ2-2; 10 nucleotides agree with TRBD2. V gave up 4 bases and J gave up 7 bases; unmatched junction bases: 13. The germline V gene has CDR1 SGHRS and CDR2 YFSETQ. The CDR3 totals 17 residues. As DNA, the CDR3 is TGCGCCAGCAGCCCCCCTAGCGGGAGATTCGGAGGCGGGGAGCTGTTTTTT. As protein: CASSPPSGRFGGGELFF.

This clonotype appeared a few times. The rearrangement uses TRBV4-1 and TRBJ2-3; tentatively, D is TRBD2 (6 bases). V lost 0 bases, J lost 4 bases, and 17 bases lay in between. There are 17 residues in the CDR3. Per germline, CDR1 MGHRA and CDR2 YSYEKL. The CDR3 DNA reads TGCGCCAGCAGCCAAGATGGTCCGGGAGTTGGCGCAGATACGCAGTATTTT. Encoded protein: CASSQDGPGVGADTQYF.

This clonotype was observed a handful of times. The J gene is TRBJ2-2, the V gene TRBV29-1, with D possibly TRBD1 on 6 matching bases. The CDR3 runs 14 residues. V lost 7 bases and J 4 bases, leaving 16 bases between the germline ends. Looked up from germline, CDR1 is SQVTM and CDR2 is ANQGSEA. In DNA form, the CDR3 reads TGCAGCGCTAATGGACAGTATGGCACCGGGGAGCTGTTTTTT. Translating gives CSANGQYGTGELFF.

This clonotype was counted only a few times. This sequence joins TRBV27 and TRBJ1-6; D is undetermined. CDR1 is MNHEY and CDR2 is SMNVEV in the germline V gene (reference sequence). The length of the CDR3 is 17 residues. V was pared by 0 bases and J by 6 bases, with 15 bases between. The CDR3 coding sequence is TGTGCCAGCAGTTTATCGATTCCAGGTCTGAGTAATTCACCCCTCCACTTT. This encodes CASSLSIPGLSNSPLHF.